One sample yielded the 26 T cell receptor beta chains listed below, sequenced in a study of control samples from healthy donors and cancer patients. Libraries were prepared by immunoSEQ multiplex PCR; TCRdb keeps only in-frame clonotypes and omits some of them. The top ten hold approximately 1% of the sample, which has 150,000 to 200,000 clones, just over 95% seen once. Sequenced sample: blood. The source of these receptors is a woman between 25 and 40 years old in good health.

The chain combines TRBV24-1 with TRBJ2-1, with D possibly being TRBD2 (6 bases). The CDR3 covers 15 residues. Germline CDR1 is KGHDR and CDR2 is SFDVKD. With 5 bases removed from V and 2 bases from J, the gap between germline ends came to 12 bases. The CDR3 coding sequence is TGTGCCACCAGTGCCCGGAGGGCTCCCTACAATGAGCAGTTCTTC. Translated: CATSARRAPYNEQFF.

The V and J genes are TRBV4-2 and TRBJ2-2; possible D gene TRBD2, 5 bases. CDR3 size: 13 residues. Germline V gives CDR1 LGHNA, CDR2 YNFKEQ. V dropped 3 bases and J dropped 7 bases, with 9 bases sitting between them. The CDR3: CASSHPGSGELFF. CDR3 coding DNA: TGTGCCAGCAGCCACCCGGGGAGCGGGGAGCTGTTTTTT.

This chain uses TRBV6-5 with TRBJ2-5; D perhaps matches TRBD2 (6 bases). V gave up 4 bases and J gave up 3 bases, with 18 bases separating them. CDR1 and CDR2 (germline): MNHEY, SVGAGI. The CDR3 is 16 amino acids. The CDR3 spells CASSWGGHEHEETQYF. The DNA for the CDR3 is TGTGCCAGCAGTTGGGGAGGACATGAGCATGAAGAGACCCAGTACTTC.

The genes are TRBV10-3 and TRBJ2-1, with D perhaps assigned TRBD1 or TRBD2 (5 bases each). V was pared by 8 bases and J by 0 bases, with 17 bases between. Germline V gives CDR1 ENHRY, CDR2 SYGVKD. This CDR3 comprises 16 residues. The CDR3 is CAIGGRRADSYNEQFF. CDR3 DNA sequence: TGTGCCATCGGGGGAAGGCGAGCGGACTCCTACAATGAGCAGTTCTTC.

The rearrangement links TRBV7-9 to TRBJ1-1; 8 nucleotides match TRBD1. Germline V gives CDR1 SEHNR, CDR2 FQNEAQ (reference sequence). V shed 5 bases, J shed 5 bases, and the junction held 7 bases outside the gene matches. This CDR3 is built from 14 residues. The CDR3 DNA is TGTGCCAGCAGCCCCACGACAGGGGAGACTGAAGCTTTCTTT. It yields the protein CASSPTTGETEAFF.

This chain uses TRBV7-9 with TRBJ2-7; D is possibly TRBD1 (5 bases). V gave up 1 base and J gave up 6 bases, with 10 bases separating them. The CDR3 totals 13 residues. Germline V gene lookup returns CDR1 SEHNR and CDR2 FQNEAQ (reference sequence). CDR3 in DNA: TGTGCCAGCAGCTTAGATCCCAGGGCCGAGCAGTACTTC. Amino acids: CASSLDPRAEQYF.

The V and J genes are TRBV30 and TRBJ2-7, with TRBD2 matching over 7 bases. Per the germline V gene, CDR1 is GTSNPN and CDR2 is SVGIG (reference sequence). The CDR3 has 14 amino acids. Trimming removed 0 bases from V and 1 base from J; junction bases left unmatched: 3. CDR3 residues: CAWSVRRESYEQYF. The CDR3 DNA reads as TGTGCCTGGAGTGTACGGCGGGAGTCCTACGAGCAGTACTTC.

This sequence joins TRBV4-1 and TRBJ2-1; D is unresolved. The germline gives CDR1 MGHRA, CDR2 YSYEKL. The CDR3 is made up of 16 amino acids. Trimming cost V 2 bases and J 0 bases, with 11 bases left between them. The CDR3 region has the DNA TGCGCCAGCAGCCAACCAGTAAGTTTCTCCTACAATGAGCAGTTCTTC. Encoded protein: CASSQPVSFSYNEQFF.

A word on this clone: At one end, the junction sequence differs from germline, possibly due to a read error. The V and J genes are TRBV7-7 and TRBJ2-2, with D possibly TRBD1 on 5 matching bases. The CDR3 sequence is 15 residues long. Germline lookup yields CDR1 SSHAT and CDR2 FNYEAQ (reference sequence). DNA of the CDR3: TGTGCTAGCAGCTTAGAGGTTGGGGCGCGCGGGGAGCTGTTTTTT. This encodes CASSLEVGARGELFF. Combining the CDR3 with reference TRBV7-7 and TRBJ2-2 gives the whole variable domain GAGVSQSPRYKVTKRGQDVTLRCDPISSHATLYWYQQALGQGPEFLTYFNYEAQPDKSGLPSDRFSAERPEGSISTLTIQRTEQRDSAMYRCASSLEVGARGELFFGEGSRLTVL.

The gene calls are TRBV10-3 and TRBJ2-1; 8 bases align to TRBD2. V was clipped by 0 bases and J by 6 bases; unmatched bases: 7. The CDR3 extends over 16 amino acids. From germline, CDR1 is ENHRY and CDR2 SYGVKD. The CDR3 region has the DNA TGTGCCATCAGTGAGTCCGGTAGCGGGACTCCCAATGAGCAGTTCTTC. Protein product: CAISESGSGTPNEQFF.

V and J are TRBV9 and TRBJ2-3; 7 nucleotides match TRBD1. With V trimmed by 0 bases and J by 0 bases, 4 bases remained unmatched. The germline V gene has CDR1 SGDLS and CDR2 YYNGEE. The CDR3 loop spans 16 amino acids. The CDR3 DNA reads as TGTGCCAGCAGCGTAGTACAGGGGTTCAGCACAGATACGCAGTATTTT. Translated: CASSVVQGFSTDTQYF.

The chain's CDR3 is CASSQGGGVPSYEQYF. In nucleotides, the CDR3 is TGTGCCAGCAGCCAAGGGGGGGGAGTCCCCTCCTACGAGCAGTACTTC. The chain employs TRBV4-2 and TRBJ2-7, with 7 positions matching TRBD2. Trimming cost V 1 base and J 0 bases; bases outside gene matches: 6. Germline values: CDR1 LGHNA, CDR2 YNFKEQ. The CDR3 covers 16 residues.

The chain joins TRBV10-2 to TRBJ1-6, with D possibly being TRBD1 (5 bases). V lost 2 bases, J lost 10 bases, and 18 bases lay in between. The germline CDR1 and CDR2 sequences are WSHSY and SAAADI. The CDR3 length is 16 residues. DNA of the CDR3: TGCGCCAGCAGTGAGCCTGGACGGCCGGGGGAATCACCCCTCCACTTT. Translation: CASSEPGRPGESPLHF.

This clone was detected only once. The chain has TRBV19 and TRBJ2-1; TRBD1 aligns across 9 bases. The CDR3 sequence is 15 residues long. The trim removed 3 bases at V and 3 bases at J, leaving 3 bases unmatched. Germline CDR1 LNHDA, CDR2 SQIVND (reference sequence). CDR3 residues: CASSMGTGFYNEQFF. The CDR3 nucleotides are TGTGCCAGTAGTATGGGGACAGGGTTCTACAATGAGCAGTTCTTC.

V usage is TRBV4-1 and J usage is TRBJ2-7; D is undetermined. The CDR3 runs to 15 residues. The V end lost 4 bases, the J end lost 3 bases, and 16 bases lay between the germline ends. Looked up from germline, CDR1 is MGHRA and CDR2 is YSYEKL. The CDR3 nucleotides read TGCGCCAGCAGCCGGCTGGGGTCCCGAGACTACGAGCAGTACTTC. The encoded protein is CASSRLGSRDYEQYF.

Written as DNA, the CDR3 is TGTGCCAGCAGCTCTTGGCCTTTTCAGTTTGACTCGCTGAACACTGAAGCTTTCTTT. Amino acids: CASSSWPFQFDSLNTEAFF. J is TRBJ1-1 and V is TRBV7-9; D is unresolved. This CDR3 contains 19 residues. V lost 4 bases and J 0 bases, leaving 24 bases between the germline ends. The germline V gene has CDR1 SEHNR and CDR2 FQNEAQ (reference sequence). Together with reference TRBV7-9 and TRBJ1-1, the CDR3 gives the full variable domain: DTGVSQNPRHKITKRGQNVTFRCDPISEHNRLYWYRQTLGQGPEFLTYFQNEAQLEKSRLLSDRFSAERPKGSFSTLEIQRTEQGDSAMYLCASSSWPFQFDSLNTEAFFGQGTRLTVV.

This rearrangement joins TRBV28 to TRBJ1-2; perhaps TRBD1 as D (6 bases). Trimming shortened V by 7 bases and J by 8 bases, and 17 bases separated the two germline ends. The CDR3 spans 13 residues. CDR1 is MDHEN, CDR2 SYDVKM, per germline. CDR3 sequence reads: CASTIPGDSGYTF. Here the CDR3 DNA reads TGTGCCAGCACCATACCAGGGGATAGCGGCTACACCTTC.

The CDR3 region has the DNA TGTGCCAGACACCCTTGGGACAGGTCCTATGGCTACACCTTC. Protein product: CARHPWDRSYGYTF. The chain links TRBV21-1 to TRBJ1-2; the table calls TRBD1, which could not be checked here. TRBV21-1 is a pseudogene segment. CDR3 size: 14 residues.

CDR3 DNA: TGTGCCAGCAGCCAACCAGGGGGCTTTACTGGCTACACCTTC. Translating gives CASSQPGGFTGYTF. This chain uses TRBV4-2 with TRBJ1-2, with 8 bases fitting TRBD1. V trimming: 2 bases; J trimming: 7 bases; junction bases outside the gene matches: 6. CDR3 length: 14 residues. The germline gives CDR1 LGHNA, CDR2 YNFKEQ.

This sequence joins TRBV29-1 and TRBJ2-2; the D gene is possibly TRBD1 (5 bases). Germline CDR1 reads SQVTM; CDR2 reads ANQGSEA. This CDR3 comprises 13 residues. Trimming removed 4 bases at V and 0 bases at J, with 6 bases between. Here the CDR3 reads CSVGQTNTGELFF. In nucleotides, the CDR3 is TGCAGCGTTGGACAGACGAACACCGGGGAGCTGTTTTTT.

The CDR3 bases are TGTGCCAGCAGAAGGACAGGGGGCAAAGATACGCAGTATTTT. It codes for CASRRTGGKDTQYF. The chain combines TRBV6-5 with TRBJ2-3; TRBD1 matches 11 bases. Per the germline V gene, CDR1 is MNHEY and CDR2 is SVGAGI. After removal of 6 bases from V and 5 bases from J, the junction contained 4 bases not matched to a gene. The CDR3 sequence is 14 residues long.

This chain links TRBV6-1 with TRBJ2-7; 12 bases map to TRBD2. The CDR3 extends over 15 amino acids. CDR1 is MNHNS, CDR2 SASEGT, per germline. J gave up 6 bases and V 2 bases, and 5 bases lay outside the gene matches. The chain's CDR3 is CASSERLAGAGEQYF. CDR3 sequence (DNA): TGTGCCAGCAGTGAAAGACTAGCGGGAGCCGGCGAGCAGTACTTC.

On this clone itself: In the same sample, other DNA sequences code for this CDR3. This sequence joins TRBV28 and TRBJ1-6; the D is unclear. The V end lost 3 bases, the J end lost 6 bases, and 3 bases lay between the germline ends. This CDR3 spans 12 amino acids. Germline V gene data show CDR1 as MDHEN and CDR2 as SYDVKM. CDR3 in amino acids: CASSFGNSPLHF. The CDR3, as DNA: TGTGCCAGCAGTTTTGGTAATTCACCCCTCCACTTT. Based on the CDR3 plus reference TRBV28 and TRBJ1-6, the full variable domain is DVKVTQSSRYLVKRTGEKVFLECVQDMDHENMFWYRQDPGLGLRLIYFSYDVKMKEKGDIPEGYSVSREKKERFSLILESASTNQTSMYLCASSFGNSPLHFGNGTRLTVT.

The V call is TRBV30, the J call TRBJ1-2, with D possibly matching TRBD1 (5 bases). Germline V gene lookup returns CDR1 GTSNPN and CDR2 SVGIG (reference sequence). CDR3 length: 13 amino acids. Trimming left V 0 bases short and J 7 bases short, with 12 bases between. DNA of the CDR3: TGTGCCTGGAGTGTTGCCGATGGGGCTGGCTACACCTTC. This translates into CAWSVADGAGYTF.

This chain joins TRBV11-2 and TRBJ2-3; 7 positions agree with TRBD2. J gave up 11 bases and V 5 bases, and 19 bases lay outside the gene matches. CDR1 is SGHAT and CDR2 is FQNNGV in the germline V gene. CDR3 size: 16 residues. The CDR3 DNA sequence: TGTGCCAGCAGCCCGGGGGGAAGCGGGCGCCTTCGCAAGCAGTATTTT. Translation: CASSPGGSGRLRKQYF.

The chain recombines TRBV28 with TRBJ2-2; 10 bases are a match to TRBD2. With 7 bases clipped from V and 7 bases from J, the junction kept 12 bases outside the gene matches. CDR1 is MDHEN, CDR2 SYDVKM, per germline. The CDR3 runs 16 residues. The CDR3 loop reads CASTDLAGAPIGELFF. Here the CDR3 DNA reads TGTGCCAGCACCGACCTAGCGGGGGCTCCGATCGGGGAGCTGTTTTTT. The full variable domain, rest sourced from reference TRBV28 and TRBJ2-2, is DVKVTQSSRYLVKRTGEKVFLECVQDMDHENMFWYRQDPGLGLRLIYFSYDVKMKEKGDIPEGYSVSREKKERFSLILESASTNQTSMYLCASTDLAGAPIGELFFGEGSRLTVL.